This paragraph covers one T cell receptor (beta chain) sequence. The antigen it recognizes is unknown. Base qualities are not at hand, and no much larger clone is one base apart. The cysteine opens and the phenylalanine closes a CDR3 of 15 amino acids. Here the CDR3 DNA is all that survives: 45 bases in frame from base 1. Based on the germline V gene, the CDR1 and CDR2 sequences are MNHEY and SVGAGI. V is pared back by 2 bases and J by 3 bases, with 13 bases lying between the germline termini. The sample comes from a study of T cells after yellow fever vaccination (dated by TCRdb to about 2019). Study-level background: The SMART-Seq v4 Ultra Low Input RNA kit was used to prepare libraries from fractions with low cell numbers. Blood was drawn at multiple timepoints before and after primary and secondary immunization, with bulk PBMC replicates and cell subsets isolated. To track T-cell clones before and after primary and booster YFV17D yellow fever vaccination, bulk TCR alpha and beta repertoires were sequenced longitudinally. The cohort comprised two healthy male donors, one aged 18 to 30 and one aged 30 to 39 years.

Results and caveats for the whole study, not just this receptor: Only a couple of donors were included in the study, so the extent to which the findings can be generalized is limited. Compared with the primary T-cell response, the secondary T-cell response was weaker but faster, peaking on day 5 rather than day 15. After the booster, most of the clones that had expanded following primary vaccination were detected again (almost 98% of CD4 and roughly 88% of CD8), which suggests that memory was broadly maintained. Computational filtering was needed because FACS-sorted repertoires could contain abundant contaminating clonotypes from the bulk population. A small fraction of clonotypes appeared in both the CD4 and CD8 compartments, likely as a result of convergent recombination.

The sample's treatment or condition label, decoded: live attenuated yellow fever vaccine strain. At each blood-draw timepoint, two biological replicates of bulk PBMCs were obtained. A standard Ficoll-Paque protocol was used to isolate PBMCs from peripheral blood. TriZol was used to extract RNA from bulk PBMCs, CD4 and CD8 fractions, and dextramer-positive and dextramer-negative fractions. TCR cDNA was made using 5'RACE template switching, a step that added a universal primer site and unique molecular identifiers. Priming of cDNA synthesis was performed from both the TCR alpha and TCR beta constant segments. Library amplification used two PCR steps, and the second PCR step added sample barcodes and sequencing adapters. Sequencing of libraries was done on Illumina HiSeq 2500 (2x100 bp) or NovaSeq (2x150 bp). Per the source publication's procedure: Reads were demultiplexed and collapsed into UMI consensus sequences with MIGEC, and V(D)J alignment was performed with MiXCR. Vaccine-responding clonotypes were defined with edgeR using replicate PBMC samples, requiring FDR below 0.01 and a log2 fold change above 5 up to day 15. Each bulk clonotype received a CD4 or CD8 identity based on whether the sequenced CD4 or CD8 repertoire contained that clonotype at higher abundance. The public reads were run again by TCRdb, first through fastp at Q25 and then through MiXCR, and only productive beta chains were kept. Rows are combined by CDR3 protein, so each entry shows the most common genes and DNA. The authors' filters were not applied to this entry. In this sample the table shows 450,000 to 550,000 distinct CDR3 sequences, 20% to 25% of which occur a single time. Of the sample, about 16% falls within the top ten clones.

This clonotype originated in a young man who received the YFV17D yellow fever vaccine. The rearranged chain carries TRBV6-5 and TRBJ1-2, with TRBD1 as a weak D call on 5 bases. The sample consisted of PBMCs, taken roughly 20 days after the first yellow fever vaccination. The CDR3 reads CASSYPAGRDYGYTF. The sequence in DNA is TGTGCCAGCAGTTACCCAGCAGGGCGGGACTATGGCTACACCTTC.